These T cell receptor beta chains were read from a single sample in a study of regulatory T cells in long-lasting Graves disease. Via MiXCR, TCRdb re-called the multiplex PCR reads, giving one row per CDR3 protein. The repertoire holds 600,000 to 800,000 distinct CDR3 sequences, with about 32% as singletons. This sample comprised peripheral blood mononuclear cells (PBMCs), obtained when the disease was refractory, from a patient treated with antithyroid drugs. These receptors were obtained from a female donor with Graves disease. The CDR3 runs from the conserved cysteine through the conserved F or W. A D gene is named only where the DNA matches it firmly. Size is omitted from some rows. Given values are once, few, many or a class for expanded clones.

J gene: TRBJ1-4
D gene: NA
V gene: TRBV19
clone size: few
CDR3 DNA: TGTGCCAGTAGTAAAGCAACTAATGAAAAACTGTTTTTT
CDR3 protein: CASSKATNEKLFF

J gene: TRBJ1-5
D gene: NA
V gene: TRBV3-1
clone size: few
CDR3 DNA: TGTGCCAGCAGCCAAGATTCCGTACTAAATCAGCCCCAGCATTTT
CDR3 protein: CASSQDSVLNQPQHF

J gene: TRBJ1-6
D gene: TRBD1
V gene: TRBV7-6
clone size: NA
CDR3 DNA: TGTGCCAGCAGACTGGACAGGGACAATTCACCCCTCCACTTT
CDR3 protein: CASRLDRDNSPLHF

J gene: TRBJ2-2
D gene: NA
V gene: TRBV6-5
clone size: NA
CDR3 DNA: TGTGCCAGTAGCCCTCAAGGGGGCGGGGAGCTGTTTTTT
CDR3 protein: CASSPQGGGELFF

J gene: TRBJ2-5
D gene: NA
V gene: TRBV20-1
clone size: few
CDR3 DNA: TGCAGTGCTAGTGTTTCGCAGGTCAAAGGGACCCAGTACTTC
CDR3 protein: CSASVSQVKGTQYF

J gene: TRBJ1-2
D gene: NA
V gene: TRBV29-1
clone size: few
CDR3 DNA: TGCAGCGTGATAAAATTCGACAGGATTAACTATGGCTACACCTTC
CDR3 protein: CSVIKFDRINYGYTF

J gene: TRBJ1-6
D gene: NA
V gene: TRBV28
clone size: few
CDR3 DNA: TGTGCCAGTTGGGGGGGGACGGCCCTCCACTTT
CDR3 protein: CASWGGTALHF

J gene: TRBJ1-1
D gene: NA
V gene: TRBV9
clone size: NA
CDR3 DNA: TGTGCCAGCAGCGTAGAGGTGGGGTTCACTGAAGCTTTCTTT
CDR3 protein: CASSVEVGFTEAFF

J gene: TRBJ2-7
D gene: NA
V gene: TRBV2
clone size: many
CDR3 DNA: TGTGCCAGCAGGAGTCGTAGCCCGAACCTCAGTTACGAGCAGTACTTC
CDR3 protein: CASRSRSPNLSYEQYF

J gene: TRBJ1-5
D gene: NA
V gene: TRBV28
clone size: many
CDR3 DNA: TGTGCCAGCAGTTTACCTAGGGCAGGGCAGCCCCAGCATTTT
CDR3 protein: CASSLPRAGQPQHF

J gene: TRBJ2-7
D gene: NA
V gene: TRBV3-1
clone size: NA
CDR3 DNA: TGTGCCAGCAGCCAGATTGACGAGCAGTACTTC
CDR3 protein: CASSQIDEQYF

J gene: TRBJ2-2
D gene: TRBD1
V gene: TRBV12-3/TRBV12-4
clone size: NA
CDR3 DNA: TGTGCCAGTCGTCAGGGGGCAGGCACCGGGGAGCTGTTTTTT
CDR3 protein: CASRQGAGTGELFF